The 23 T cell receptor beta chains presented below share a single source sample, sequenced in a study of blood T cell repertoires in COVID-19. Method: immunoSEQ multiplex PCR; TCRdb's copy keeps in-frame clones and lacks some. The data hold about 130,000 clones, with 70% to 85% observed a single time. The sequencing sample was made of peripheral blood. The receptors originated from a man in his sixties who had recovered from COVID-19.

The genes are TRBV2 and TRBJ1-6; TRBD1 matches at 9 bases. Unmatched junction bases numbered 7, after V lost 7 bases and J lost 6 bases. The germline V gene has CDR1 SNHLY and CDR2 FYNNEI. The CDR3 runs to 15 residues. CDR3 in DNA: TGTGCCAGCACGGGGGGGACAGGGAGTAATTCACCCCTCCACTTT. Protein sequence: CASTGGTGSNSPLHF.

The V call is TRBV28, the J call TRBJ1-5; 10 bases are a match to TRBD1. J was trimmed by 4 bases and V by 5 bases; bases with no gene match: 8. The germline V gene encodes CDR1 MDHEN and CDR2 SYDVKM. The CDR3 loop spans 16 amino acids. For the CDR3, the DNA is TGTGCCAGCAGTCAACTGGGACAGGGGTGGAATCAGCCCCAGCATTTT. Translation gives CASSQLGQGWNQPQHF.

This sequence joins TRBV7-9 and TRBJ1-2; D remains unclear. Germline-derived CDR1 and CDR2 are SEHNR and FQNEAQ (reference sequence). This CDR3 spans 15 amino acids. V lost 1 base, J lost 4 bases, and 13 bases lay in between. This chain's CDR3 is CASSLGYRSSYGYTF. The CDR3 DNA reads TGTGCCAGCAGCTTAGGTTACAGAAGCTCCTATGGCTACACCTTC.

The chain recombines TRBV15 with TRBJ2-7, with 9 bases matching TRBD2. Germline V CDR1 and CDR2: LNHNV, YYDKDF (reference sequence). Trimming took 2 bases from V and 0 from J; bases not matched to a gene: 5. The CDR3 consists of 16 residues. In nucleotides, the CDR3 is TGTGCCACCAGCAGATTGGGACTAGCCGACTCCTACGAGCAGTACTTC. Translated, it gives CATSRLGLADSYEQYF.

The chain has TRBV5-4 and TRBJ1-3, with TRBD1 matching 7 bases. Germline V gives CDR1 SGHNT, CDR2 YYREEE (reference sequence). CDR3 length equals 16 residues. The V gene end was trimmed by 3 bases and the J gene end by 1 base; junction bases not matched to a gene: 7. The CDR3 nucleotides are TGTGCCAGCAGCTCCGACAGGGTGAGGTCTGGAAACACCATATATTTT. It translates to CASSSDRVRSGNTIYF.

The V gene is TRBV2, the J gene TRBJ2-4; possible D gene TRBD2, 7 bases. V was cut by 8 bases and J by 0 bases, with 11 bases left in between. Per the germline V gene, CDR1 is SNHLY and CDR2 is FYNNEI. The CDR3 has 14 residues. In nucleotides, the CDR3 is TGTGCCAGCGGGGGGGGCGGAGCCAAAAACATTCAGTACTTC. Amino acids: CASGGGGAKNIQYF.

This sequence joins TRBV4-1 and TRBJ1-5; tentatively, D is TRBD1 (5 bases). The CDR3 has 13 amino acids. Germline V CDR1 and CDR2: MGHRA, YSYEKL. V gave up 0 bases and J gave up 6 bases, with 6 bases separating them. The CDR3 nucleotides are TGCGCCAGCAGCCAAGACAGGGCTCAGCCCCAGCATTTT. Translating gives CASSQDRAQPQHF.

V is TRBV19 and J is TRBJ2-1, with D possibly matching TRBD1 (7 bases). Trimming left V 4 bases short and J 0 bases short, with 19 bases between. Germline assignment: CDR1 LNHDA and CDR2 SQIVND (reference sequence). The CDR3 length is 18 residues. CDR3 bases: TGTGCCAGTAGTACCGTCCGGGGGACAGAAAGCTCCTACAATGAGCAGTTCTTC. It translates to CASSTVRGTESSYNEQFF. The entire variable domain, with the rest obtained from reference TRBV19 and TRBJ2-1, is as follows: DGGITQSPKYLFRKEGQNVTLSCEQNLNHDAMYWYRQDPGQGLRLIYYSQIVNDFQKGDIAEGYSVSREKKESFPLTVTSAQKNPTAFYLCASSTVRGTESSYNEQFFGPGTRLTVL.

This sequence joins TRBV20-1 and TRBJ1-5; 11 nucleotides align to TRBD1. Germline loops: CDR1 DFQATT, CDR2 SNEGSKA (reference sequence). V shed 3 bases and J 0 bases; nucleotides not matched to a gene: 19. The CDR3 contains 21 residues. The CDR3 loop is CSASDPEMGQGGPYSNQPQHF. The CDR3 DNA is TGCAGTGCTAGTGACCCGGAGATGGGACAGGGGGGCCCGTATAGCAATCAGCCCCAGCATTTT.

The gene calls are TRBV29-1 and TRBJ2-2, with D perhaps matching TRBD1 (5 bases). This CDR3 contains 13 residues. Per the germline V gene, CDR1 is SQVTM and CDR2 is ANQGSEA. The germline V and J ends were trimmed by 4 bases and 0 bases, with 6 bases remaining between them. The CDR3 DNA sequence: TGCAGCGTTGTCAGGGCGAACACCGGGGAGCTGTTTTTT. Amino acid sequence: CSVVRANTGELFF.

The genes are TRBV7-2 and TRBJ2-1, with 12 bases fitting TRBD2. CDR1 and CDR2 (germline): SGHTA, FQGNSA. The length of the CDR3 is 14 residues. Losses at the gene ends were 8 bases for V and 7 bases for J; bases not matched to a gene: 6. The CDR3 DNA is TGTGCCAGCGGGCTAGCGGGAGGGTGGAATGAGCAGTTCTTC. Encoded protein: CASGLAGGWNEQFF. The entire variable domain, with the rest obtained from reference TRBV7-2 and TRBJ2-1, is as follows: GAGVSQSPSNKVTEKGKDVELRCDPISGHTALYWYRQSLGQGLEFLIYFQGNSAPDKSGLPSDRFSAERTGGSVSTLTIQRTQQEDSAVYLCASGLAGGWNEQFFGPGTRLTVL.

This chain joins TRBV6-2 or TRBV6-3 and TRBJ2-7; possible D gene TRBD1, 6 bases. This CDR3 spans 14 amino acids. V gave up 2 bases and J gave up 2 bases, with 10 bases separating them. Per the germline V gene, CDR1 is MNHEY and CDR2 is SVGEGT. The CDR3 is CASSYPTGTYEQYF. The CDR3 bases are TGTGCCAGCAGTTACCCTACAGGGACCTACGAGCAGTACTTC.

The chain links TRBV28 to TRBJ1-5; possibly TRBD1 for D (5 bases). The CDR3 spans 16 residues. Germline loops: CDR1 MDHEN, CDR2 SYDVKM. V was cut by 2 bases and J by 0 bases, with 11 bases left in between. The CDR3 loop is CASSLSSGHSNQPQHF. The DNA for the CDR3 is TGTGCCAGCAGTTTAAGTTCAGGGCATAGCAATCAGCCCCAGCATTTT.

The chain uses TRBV6-5 and TRBJ1-6; 8 bases line up with TRBD1. Unmatched junction bases numbered 1, after V lost 6 bases and J lost 9 bases. Per germline, CDR1 MNHEY and CDR2 SVGAGI. This CDR3 spans 12 amino acids. The CDR3 DNA reads TGTGCCAGCAGCGGACAGGGTTCACCCCTCCACTTT. It encodes CASSGQGSPLHF.

The genes are TRBV7-2 and TRBJ1-5; no clear D. CDR1 SGHTA and CDR2 FQGNSA come from the germline V gene. Trimming removed 3 bases from V and 4 bases from J, with 7 bases in between. This CDR3 spans 13 amino acids. This CDR3 is CASSFNKNQPQHF. CDR3 sequence (DNA): TGTGCCAGCAGCTTCAACAAGAATCAGCCCCAGCATTTT.

The genes are TRBV7-2 and TRBJ2-5; 10 positions agree with TRBD1. The ends lost 2 bases at V and 4 bases at J; junction bases unmatched: 7. This CDR3 spans 16 amino acids. Germline lookup yields CDR1 SGHTA and CDR2 FQGNSA. For the CDR3, the DNA is TGTGCCAGCAGCTTAAGTCACGACAGGGGGCGAGAGACCCAGTACTTC. Amino acids: CASSLSHDRGRETQYF.

J is TRBJ1-1 and V is TRBV2, with a tentative D call TRBD1 (6 bases). Germline V lookup: CDR1 SNHLY, CDR2 FYNNEI. The CDR3 consists of 14 residues. The V end lost 5 bases, the J end lost 6 bases, and 16 bases lay between the germline ends. The CDR3 protein is CASSFQGRMAEAFF. CDR3 DNA: TGTGCCAGCAGTTTTCAGGGGAGAATGGCTGAAGCTTTCTTT.

The chain uses TRBV9 and TRBJ1-2; 7 bases align to TRBD1. Germline CDR1 is SGDLS and CDR2 is YYNGEE. The CDR3 extends over 14 amino acids. V gave up 2 bases and J gave up 0 bases; unmatched junction bases: 1. CDR3 sequence: CASSVGQANYGYTF. CDR3 bases: TGTGCCAGCAGCGTCGGACAGGCTAACTATGGCTACACCTTC.

This chain links TRBV11-2 with TRBJ2-7, with 13 bases identical to TRBD2. V was pared by 5 bases and J by 4 bases, with 8 bases of the junction left unmatched. The CDR3 spans 16 residues. The germline CDR1 and CDR2 sequences are SGHAT and FQNNGV. For the CDR3, the DNA is TGTGCCAGCAGCCCTAGGACTAGCGGGAGAGGGTACGAGCAGTACTTC. Translation gives CASSPRTSGRGYEQYF.

The J gene is TRBJ2-1, the V gene TRBV6-5; 9 bases are a match to TRBD1. The CDR3 is 15 amino acids. The germline gives CDR1 MNHEY, CDR2 SVGAGI. The V gene end was trimmed by 4 bases and the J gene end by 4 bases; junction bases not matched to a gene: 5. CDR3 sequence reads: CASSSWTGEYNEQFF. The CDR3 nucleotides are TGTGCCAGCAGTTCTTGGACAGGGGAATACAATGAGCAGTTCTTC.

V is TRBV9 and J is TRBJ2-7; weak D call: TRBD1 (5 bases). The V gene lost 0 bases and the J gene lost 3 bases, with 7 bases spanning the gap. Per germline, CDR1 SGDLS and CDR2 YYNGEE. CDR3 length equals 13 residues. The CDR3 loop reads CASSVEGDYEQYF. The CDR3, as DNA: TGTGCCAGCAGCGTAGAAGGGGACTACGAGCAGTACTTC.

This clone appeared once. The V gene is TRBV19, the J gene TRBJ1-1, with TRBD1 matching 7 bases. CDR1 is LNHDA and CDR2 is SQIVND in the germline V gene (reference sequence). This CDR3 has 14 amino acids. J was trimmed by 6 bases and V by 5 bases; bases with no gene match: 9. The CDR3 loop is CASSPVTGMPEAFF. CDR3 DNA sequence: TGTGCCAGTAGTCCCGTGACAGGGATGCCTGAAGCTTTCTTT.

The J gene is TRBJ1-6, the V gene TRBV28; D is ambiguous. CDR1 is MDHEN, CDR2 SYDVKM, per germline. This CDR3 is built from 13 residues. Trimming cost V 6 bases and J 10 bases, with 13 bases left between them. The CDR3 coding sequence is TGTGCCAGCAGCCCACTCCGGTCCTCACCCCTCCACTTT. Protein sequence: CASSPLRSSPLHF.